This T cell receptor (beta chain) came from a study of cytomegalovirus exposure and HLA in healthy donors. The wider study: There were under 140 million unique TCR beta sequences, drawn from approximately 190 million T cells, in an earlier analysis. Within an early data release were roughly 83 million unique TCRs drawn from HLA-typed donors. Broader study findings: Around 18,000 TCR beta sequences were associated with HLA alleles at 0.05 false discovery rate in a later analysis. Per a later analysis, HLA-associated TCR beta chains showed more clonal expansion than other, equally common TCR beta chains.

Researchers ran the PCR with 60 Vbeta and 13 Jbeta primers. Produced via immunoSEQ multiplex PCR; TCRdb's table is partial and in-frame only. The table counts 200,000 or so clones; roughly 1.1% lies in the top ten. CDR1 and CDR2 (germline): ENHRY, SYGVKD. This CDR3 comprises 15 residues. Deletions cut 4 bases from V and 5 bases from J, with 18 bases between. On this clone itself: Its cognate antigen is unknown.

This receptor was obtained from a girl aged 2-10 years in good health and CMV-seropositive. Sample: PBMCs. The gene calls are TRBV10-3 and TRBJ2-7; maybe TRBD2 (6 bases). CDR3 DNA sequence: TGTGCCATCAGTGGATCGGGGGTATTATATCACGAGCAGTACTTC. It encodes CAISGSGVLYHEQYF.